This TCR beta chain stems from a study of early T cells in non-severe SARS-CoV-2 infection. The table lists this clonotype with many counts. Its antigen is still unknown. A single record per CDR3 protein comes from TCRdb applying MiXCR to the 5' RACE reads. This sample has about 72,000 distinct CDR3 sequences, with 10% found just once. Study-wide results and caveats: VDJdb matching skewed toward anti-spike CD8 responses, missing private and CD4 specificities.

The origin of this receptor is an adult who was a healthcare worker with PCR-confirmed SARS-CoV-2 infection or an uninfected control (not recorded which). The sequenced sample was whole blood, obtained at baseline.

DNA for the CDR3: TGTGCCACCGCCGGGCCCACGAACACCGGGGAGCTGTTTTTT. Encoded protein: CATAGPTNTGELFF. The rearrangement uses TRBV2 and TRBJ2-2; D is ambiguous. The CDR3 sequence is 14 residues long. Trimming stripped 10 bases from V and 0 bases from J, with 12 bases between. Germline assignment: CDR1 SNHLY and CDR2 FYNNEI.